This T cell receptor beta chain was documented in a study of CD8+ T cells in alopecia areata. Study-level information: Tofacitinib was given for 6 to 18 months, then stopped for 6 months.

Extraction of RNA preceded its reverse transcription into cDNA, which served as the sequencing template. Produced via immunoSEQ multiplex PCR; TCRdb's table is partial and in-frame only. The top ten hold more than 13% of the sample, which has tens of thousands of clones, 25% to 30% seen once. Treatment in this sample: oral pan-JAK inhibitor, 5-10 mg twice daily. V was cut by 6 bases and J by 8 bases, with 10 bases left in between. The CDR3 extends over 10 amino acids. The V gene's germline CDR1 is GTSNPN and CDR2 SVGIG (reference sequence). This chain connects TRBV30 to TRBJ1-1; TRBD1 is a possible D gene (5 bases). This clonotype was sampled from a human donor with alopecia areata. Sequences were derived from CD8+ T cells sorted from blood, sampled at week 4, from a patient treated with tofacitinib. For the CDR3, the DNA is TGTGCCTGCCGGGACGCCGAAGCTTTCTTT. It is translated as CACRDAEAFF.